Listed below are T cell receptor beta chains from one sample, sequenced in a study of cytomegalovirus exposure and HLA in healthy donors. Sequencing was performed with immunoSEQ multiplex PCR; in TCRdb, only in-frame clones are kept and a portion is missing. The data hold fewer than 200,000 clones, with 75% to 95% observed a single time. Input material: PBMCs. The receptor set was obtained from a woman aged 18-30 years in good health and CMV-seropositive. The CDR3 runs from the conserved cysteine through the conserved F or W. The D gene is left open where the match is weak. Expanded clones get a size class; other rows say once, few or many, or leave the size out.

D gene: TRBD2
J gene: TRBJ2-1
clone size: NA
V gene: TRBV27
CDR3 DNA: TGTGCCAGCAGTCCCATTGGGACTAGCGGGAGTTCCTACAATGAGCAGTTCTTC
CDR3 protein: CASSPIGTSGSSYNEQFF

D gene: TRBD2
J gene: TRBJ2-1
clone size: NA
V gene: TRBV6-5
CDR3 DNA: TGTGCCAGCAGTTACTCGAATGCGGGAGCAAACAATGAGCAGTTCTTC
CDR3 protein: CASSYSNAGANNEQFF

D gene: TRBD1
J gene: TRBJ1-1
clone size: NA
V gene: TRBV6-5
CDR3 DNA: TGTGCCAGCAGTTACCAGGGGGCTTCCACTGAAGCTTTCTTT
CDR3 protein: CASSYQGASTEAFF

D gene: TRBD1
J gene: TRBJ1-5
clone size: NA
V gene: TRBV10-3
CDR3 DNA: TGTGCCATCAGCCCTGGGACAGGGAGGGAAAATCAGCCCCAGCATTTT
CDR3 protein: CAISPGTGRENQPQHF

D gene: TRBD1
J gene: TRBJ1-1
clone size: NA
V gene: TRBV10-3
CDR3 DNA: TGTGCCATCAGCCTCAGGGGGCCCGACACTGAAGCTTTCTTT
CDR3 protein: CAISLRGPDTEAFF

D gene: NA
J gene: TRBJ1-1
clone size: NA
V gene: TRBV2
CDR3 DNA: TGTGCCAGCAGTGAAGGCCAGTTGAACACTGAAGCTTTCTTT
CDR3 protein: CASSEGQLNTEAFF

D gene: NA
J gene: TRBJ1-2
clone size: NA
V gene: TRBV7-2
CDR3 DNA: TGTGCCAGCAGCTCCCATCAGGTCGGCTACACCTTC
CDR3 protein: CASSSHQVGYTF

D gene: TRBD1
J gene: TRBJ2-3
clone size: NA
V gene: TRBV28
CDR3 DNA: TGTGCCAGCCTCGCATTAAGACAGGGGTGGACAGATACGCAGTATTTT
CDR3 protein: CASLALRQGWTDTQYF

D gene: NA
J gene: TRBJ2-1
clone size: NA
V gene: TRBV5-6
CDR3 DNA: TGTGCCAGCAGCCAACAGGCGCGGCTCTACAATGAGCAGTTCTTC
CDR3 protein: CASSQQARLYNEQFF

D gene: NA
J gene: TRBJ2-6
clone size: NA
V gene: TRBV4-1
CDR3 DNA: TGCGCCAGCAGCCAAGCCGGACGGGACTCTGGGGCCAACGTCCTGACTTTC
CDR3 protein: CASSQAGRDSGANVLTF

D gene: NA
J gene: TRBJ2-7
clone size: few
V gene: TRBV5-8
CDR3 DNA: TGTGCCAGCAGCTTGGTTGACAGCTACGAGCAGTACTTC
CDR3 protein: CASSLVDSYEQYF

D gene: TRBD2
J gene: TRBJ2-1
clone size: NA
V gene: TRBV28
CDR3 DNA: TGTGCCAGCAGGCAAAGGACTAGCGGGACGGGGGAGCAGTTCTTC
CDR3 protein: CASRQRTSGTGEQFF

D gene: NA
J gene: TRBJ2-5
clone size: NA
V gene: TRBV21-1
CDR3 DNA: TGTGCCAGCAGCAAAGAAAGGTCGCAGGGGGCGTATGAGGAGACCCAGTACTTC
CDR3 protein: CASSKERSQGAYEETQYF

D gene: NA
J gene: TRBJ2-5
clone size: NA
V gene: TRBV9
CDR3 DNA: TGTGCCAGCAGCGTAGGACAGACCCAAGAGACCCAGTACTTC
CDR3 protein: CASSVGQTQETQYF

D gene: TRBD2
J gene: TRBJ2-3
clone size: NA
V gene: TRBV18
CDR3 DNA: TGTGCCAGCTCACCAGTAGCGGGGGGCATGGCAGATACGCAGTATTTT
CDR3 protein: CASSPVAGGMADTQYF

D gene: TRBD2
J gene: TRBJ2-1
clone size: NA
V gene: TRBV15
CDR3 DNA: TGTGCCACCAGCAGAGATCTAGCGGGATCAGGCAATGAGCAGTTCTTC
CDR3 protein: CATSRDLAGSGNEQFF

D gene: TRBD1
J gene: TRBJ1-1
clone size: NA
V gene: TRBV7-9
CDR3 DNA: TGTGCCAGCAGCTCACAGGGGACTGAAGCTTTCTTT
CDR3 protein: CASSSQGTEAFF

D gene: NA
J gene: TRBJ2-6
clone size: NA
V gene: TRBV5-6
CDR3 DNA: TGTGCCAGCAGCTTGGGGCTCCAAATCTCTGGGGCCAACGTCCTGACTTTC
CDR3 protein: CASSLGLQISGANVLTF

D gene: NA
J gene: TRBJ2-5
clone size: NA
V gene: TRBV29-1
CDR3 DNA: TGCAGCGTTGAAAGGGGCAGGGGTCCGGACCAAGAGACCCAGTACTTC
CDR3 protein: CSVERGRGPDQETQYF

D gene: NA
J gene: TRBJ2-7
clone size: few
V gene: TRBV27
CDR3 DNA: TGTGCCAGCAGAAGAGGCAGTACCTACGAGCAGTACTTC
CDR3 protein: CASRRGSTYEQYF

D gene: TRBD2
J gene: TRBJ2-7
clone size: NA
V gene: TRBV5-8
CDR3 DNA: TGTGCCAGCAGCTTGCGATTCACTCTCGCGGGAGGGCCCTACGAGCAGTACTTC
CDR3 protein: CASSLRFTLAGGPYEQYF

D gene: TRBD2
J gene: TRBJ2-3
clone size: NA
V gene: TRBV29-1
CDR3 DNA: TGCAGCGTTGAGGGGGCGGCGGGGGGGAGCACAGATACGCAGTATTTT
CDR3 protein: CSVEGAAGGSTDTQYF

D gene: NA
J gene: TRBJ1-3
clone size: NA
V gene: TRBV5-4
CDR3 DNA: TGTGCCAGCAGCTCCGGAATCGGGGAAGCTGGAAACACCATATATTTT
CDR3 protein: CASSSGIGEAGNTIYF

D gene: TRBD1
J gene: TRBJ2-7
clone size: NA
V gene: TRBV4-1
CDR3 DNA: TGCGCCAGCAGCCAAGCCCCCACGGGACAGCCCTACGAGCAGTACTTC
CDR3 protein: CASSQAPTGQPYEQYF

D gene: NA
J gene: TRBJ1-2
clone size: NA
V gene: TRBV5-5
CDR3 DNA: TGTGCCAGCAGCTTGGACAGTTCTAACTATGGCTACACCTTC
CDR3 protein: CASSLDSSNYGYTF